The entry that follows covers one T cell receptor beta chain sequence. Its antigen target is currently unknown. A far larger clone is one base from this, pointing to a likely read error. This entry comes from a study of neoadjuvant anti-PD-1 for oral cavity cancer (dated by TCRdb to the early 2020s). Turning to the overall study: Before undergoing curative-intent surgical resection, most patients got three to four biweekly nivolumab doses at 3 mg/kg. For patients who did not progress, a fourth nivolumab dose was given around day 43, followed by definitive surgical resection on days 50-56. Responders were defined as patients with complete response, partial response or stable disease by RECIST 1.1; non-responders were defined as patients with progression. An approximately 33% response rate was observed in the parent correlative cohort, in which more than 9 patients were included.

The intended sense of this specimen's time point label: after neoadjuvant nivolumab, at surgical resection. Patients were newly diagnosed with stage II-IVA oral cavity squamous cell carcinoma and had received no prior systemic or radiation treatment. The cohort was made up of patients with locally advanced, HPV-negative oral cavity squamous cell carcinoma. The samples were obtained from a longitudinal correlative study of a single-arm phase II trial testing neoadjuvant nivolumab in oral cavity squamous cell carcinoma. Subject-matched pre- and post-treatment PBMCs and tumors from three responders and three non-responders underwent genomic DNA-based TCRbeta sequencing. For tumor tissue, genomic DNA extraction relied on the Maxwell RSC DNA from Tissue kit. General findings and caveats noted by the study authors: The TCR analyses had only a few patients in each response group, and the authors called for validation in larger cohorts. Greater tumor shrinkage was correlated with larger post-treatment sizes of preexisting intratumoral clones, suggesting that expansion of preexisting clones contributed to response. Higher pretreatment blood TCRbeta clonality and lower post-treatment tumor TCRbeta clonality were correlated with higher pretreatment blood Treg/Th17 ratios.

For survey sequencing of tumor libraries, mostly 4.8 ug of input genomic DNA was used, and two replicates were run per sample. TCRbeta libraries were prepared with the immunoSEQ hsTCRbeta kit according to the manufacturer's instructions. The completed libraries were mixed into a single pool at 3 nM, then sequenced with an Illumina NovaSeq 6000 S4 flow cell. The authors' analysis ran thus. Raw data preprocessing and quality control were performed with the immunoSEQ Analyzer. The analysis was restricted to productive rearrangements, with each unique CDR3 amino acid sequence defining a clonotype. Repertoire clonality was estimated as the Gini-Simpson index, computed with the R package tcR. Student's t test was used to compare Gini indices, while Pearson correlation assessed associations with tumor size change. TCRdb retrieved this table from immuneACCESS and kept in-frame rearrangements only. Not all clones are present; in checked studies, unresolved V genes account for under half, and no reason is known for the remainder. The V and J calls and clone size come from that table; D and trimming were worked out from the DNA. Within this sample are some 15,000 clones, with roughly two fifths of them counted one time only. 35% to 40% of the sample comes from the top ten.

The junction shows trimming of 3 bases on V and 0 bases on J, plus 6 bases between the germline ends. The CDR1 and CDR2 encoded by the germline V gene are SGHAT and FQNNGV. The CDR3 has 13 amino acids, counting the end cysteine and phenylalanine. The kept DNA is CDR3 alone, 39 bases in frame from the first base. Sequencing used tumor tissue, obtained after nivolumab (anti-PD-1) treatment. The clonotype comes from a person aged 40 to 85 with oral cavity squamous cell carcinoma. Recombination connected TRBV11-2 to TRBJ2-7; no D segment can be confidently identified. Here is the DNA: TGTGCCAGCAGCTTGTCCAGCTCCTACGAGCAGTACTTC. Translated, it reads CASSLSSSYEQYF.